One and the same sample provided the 11 T cell receptor beta chains below, sequenced in a study of regulatory T cells in long-lasting Graves disease. Time point given: persistent/refractory GD, antithyroid drugs over 5 years with positive TRAb. RNA extracted from PBMCs served as the sequencing template. In building TCR beta libraries, iRepertoire HTBI primers were used together with Arm-PCR of CDR3 regions. TCRdb redid the calling of the multiplex PCR reads with MiXCR, one entry per CDR3 protein. Among fewer than 450,000 distinct CDR3 sequences listed, around 22% were seen once. The sequenced sample was peripheral blood mononuclear cells (PBMCs), obtained when the disease was refractory, from a patient treated with antithyroid drugs. These receptors originate from a female donor with Graves disease.

Worth noting for this clonotype: A much larger clone sits a single nucleotide away, making a read error possible. Here the CDR3 omits its conserved ending phenylalanine or tryptophan, so a read error is the likely source. The chain couples TRBV28 to TRBJ2-7, with 7 bases identical to TRBD1. From germline, CDR1 is MDHEN and CDR2 SYDVKM. The CDR3 has 15 amino acids. With V trimmed by 3 bases and J by 0 bases, 5 bases remained unmatched. The CDR3 loop is CASSFLGGSSYEQYS. The CDR3 nucleotides are TGTGCCAGCAGTTTTTTAGGGGGCAGCTCCTACGAGCAGTACTCC.

Ten or more counts support this clonotype. The J gene is TRBJ1-2, the V gene TRBV28; D ambiguous. From germline, CDR1 is MDHEN and CDR2 SYDVKM. The CDR3 has 16 residues. With 2 bases removed from V and 6 bases from J, the gap between germline ends came to 19 bases. CDR3 amino acids: CASSLRRITLGNGYTF. Here the CDR3 DNA reads TGTGCCAGCAGTTTACGTAGGATAACATTGGGAAATGGCTACACCTTC.

This clonotype was recorded at least ten times. This chain links TRBV28 with TRBJ2-7, with D possibly TRBD2 on 5 matching bases. V was clipped by 2 bases and J by 6 bases, with 8 bases between them. Germline assignment: CDR1 MDHEN and CDR2 SYDVKM. The CDR3 consists of 12 residues. This CDR3 reads CASSLQRGEQYF. DNA of the CDR3: TGTGCCAGCAGTTTACAACGGGGCGAGCAGTACTTC.

This clonotype was observed many times. The chain carries TRBV27 and TRBJ1-6, with 9 bases identical to TRBD1. CDR1 MNHEY and CDR2 SMNVEV come from the germline V gene (reference sequence). The CDR3 consists of 15 residues. J was trimmed by 6 bases and V by 8 bases; bases with no gene match: 8. CDR3 coding DNA: TGTGCCAGCGCCGGGACAGGGACAAGTAATTCACCCCTCCACTTT. Amino acid sequence: CASAGTGTSNSPLHF.

The chain joins TRBV29-1 to TRBJ2-5; possibly TRBD1 for D (5 bases). Germline CDR1 SQVTM, CDR2 ANQGSEA. There are 12 residues in the CDR3. CDR3 DNA: TGCAGTGGGGAAGGGGAAGCAGAGACCCAGTACTTC. It is translated as CSGEGEAETQYF.

This clonotype was recorded only once. V is TRBV27 and J is TRBJ2-3; a possible D gene is TRBD2 (6 bases). CDR3 size: 14 residues. Germline CDR1 is MNHEY and CDR2 is SMNVEV (reference sequence). V dropped 6 bases and J dropped 2 bases, with 12 bases sitting between them. CDR3 region: CASRSGLTTDTQYF. The CDR3 DNA is TGTGCCAGCAGATCCGGACTAACCACAGATACGCAGTATTTT.

This clonotype appeared a few times. The gene calls are TRBV20-1 and TRBJ2-3; maybe TRBD2 (6 bases). The V end was cut by 5 bases, the J end by 6 bases, with 18 bases between. The V gene's germline CDR1 is DFQATT and CDR2 SNEGSKA (reference sequence). The CDR3 has 14 amino acids. The CDR3 here is CSAGLGLGSDTQYF. CDR3 DNA sequence: TGCAGTGCTGGCCTGGGACTCGGATCGGATACGCAGTATTTT.

This clonotype occurred a few times. This may come from a read error, since a much larger clone is one base off. The chain combines TRBV6-5 with TRBJ1-1; D unclear. Between the trimmed V and J ends, which lost 0 bases and 0 bases, there was a span of 2 bases. The CDR3 has 13 residues. Germline assignment: CDR1 MNHEY and CDR2 SVGAGI. CDR3 sequence (DNA): TGTGCCAGCAGTTACTCCCTGAACACTGAAGCTTTCTTT. Protein: CASSYSLNTEAFF.

In its sample, this clonotype was seen many times. The rearrangement joins TRBV24-1 to TRBJ1-5, with D uncertain. The V end lost 3 bases, the J end lost 3 bases, and 5 bases lay between the germline ends. The CDR3 is 13 residues long. In germline, CDR1 is KGHDR, CDR2 SFDVKD. CDR3 sequence reads: CATSDGPNQPQHF. The CDR3 DNA follows: TGTGCCACCAGTGATGGTCCCAATCAGCCCCAGCATTTT.

This clonotype was counted between two and nine times. The chain couples TRBV9 to TRBJ2-5; 12 bases align to TRBD1. There are 15 residues in the CDR3. Trimming at V came to 0 bases and at J to 5 bases, leaving 2 bases not matched to a gene. Germline CDR1 reads SGDLS; CDR2 reads YYNGEE. CDR3 DNA: TGTGCCAGCAGCGTAGGGGGACAGGGGGCTGAGACCCAGTACTTC. It specifies CASSVGGQGAETQYF.

A note on this clonotype: Since a much larger clone is just one base distant, this may be a read error. V and J are TRBV6-1 and TRBJ1-4; D is undetermined. The germline V gene encodes CDR1 MNHNS and CDR2 SASEGT. There are 19 residues in the CDR3. Trimming removed 5 bases from V and 0 bases from J, with 22 bases in between. The chain's CDR3 is CASSPKGIGEVATNEKLFF. The CDR3 nucleotides are TGTGCCAGCAGTCCCAAAGGAATAGGCGAAGTTGCAACTAATGAAAAACTGTTTTTT.